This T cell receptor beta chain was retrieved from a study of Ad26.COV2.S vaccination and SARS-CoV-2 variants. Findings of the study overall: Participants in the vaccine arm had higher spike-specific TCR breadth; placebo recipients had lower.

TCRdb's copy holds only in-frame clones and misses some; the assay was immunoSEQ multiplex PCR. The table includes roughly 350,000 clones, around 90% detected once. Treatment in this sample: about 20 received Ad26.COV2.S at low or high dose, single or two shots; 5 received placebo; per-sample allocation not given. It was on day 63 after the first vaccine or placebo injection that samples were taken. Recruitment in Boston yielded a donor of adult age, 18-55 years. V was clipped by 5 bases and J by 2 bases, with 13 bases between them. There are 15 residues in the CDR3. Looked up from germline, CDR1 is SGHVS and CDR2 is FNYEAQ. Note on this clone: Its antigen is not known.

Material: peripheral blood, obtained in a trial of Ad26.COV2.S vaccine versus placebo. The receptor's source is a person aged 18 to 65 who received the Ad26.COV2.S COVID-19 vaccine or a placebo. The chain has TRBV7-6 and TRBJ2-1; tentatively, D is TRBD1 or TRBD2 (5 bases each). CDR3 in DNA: TGTGCCAGCAGCACCGGGACCGGAACCTACAATGAGCAGTTCTTC. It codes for CASSTGTGTYNEQFF.